This paragraph covers one TCR beta chain sequence. This entry comes from a study of blood T cell repertoires in COVID-19. TCRdb's copy holds only in-frame clones and misses some; the assay was immunoSEQ multiplex PCR. The sample yields about 430,000 clones, approximately 90% seen once. Trimming left V 5 bases short and J 0 bases short, with 6 bases between. From germline, CDR1 is SGHTS and CDR2 YDEGEE. The CDR3 length is 13 residues. Sequencing was performed on peripheral blood. V usage is TRBV5-8 and J usage is TRBJ1-5; no definite D call. This receptor was identified in a man aged 18 to 35 with COVID-19, enrolled during active disease. The CDR3 is CASRRYSNQPQHF. CDR3 sequence (DNA): TGTGCCAGCAGGAGGTATAGCAATCAGCCCCAGCATTTT.